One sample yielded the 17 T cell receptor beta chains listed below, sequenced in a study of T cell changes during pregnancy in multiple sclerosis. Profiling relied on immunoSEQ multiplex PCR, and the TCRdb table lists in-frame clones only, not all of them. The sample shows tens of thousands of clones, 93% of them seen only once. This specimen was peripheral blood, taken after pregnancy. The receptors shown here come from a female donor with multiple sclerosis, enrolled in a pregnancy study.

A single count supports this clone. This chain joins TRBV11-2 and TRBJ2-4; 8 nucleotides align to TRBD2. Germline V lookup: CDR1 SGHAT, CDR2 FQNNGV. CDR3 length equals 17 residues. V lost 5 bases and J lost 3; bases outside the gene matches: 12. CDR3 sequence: CASSTSGRGVGKNIQYF. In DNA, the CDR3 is TGTGCCAGCAGCACTAGCGGTCGGGGGGTAGGCAAAAACATTCAGTACTTC.

The CDR3 protein is CASSLVGREFTREQYF. Here the CDR3 DNA reads TGTGCCAGCAGCTTGGTTGGGCGGGAGTTTACCCGCGAGCAGTACTTC. The chain is built from TRBV5-6 and TRBJ2-7, with 7 positions matching TRBD2. Trimming at V came to 0 bases and at J to 6 bases, leaving 12 bases not matched to a gene. Germline assignment: CDR1 SGHDT and CDR2 YYEEEE. The CDR3 is made up of 16 amino acids.

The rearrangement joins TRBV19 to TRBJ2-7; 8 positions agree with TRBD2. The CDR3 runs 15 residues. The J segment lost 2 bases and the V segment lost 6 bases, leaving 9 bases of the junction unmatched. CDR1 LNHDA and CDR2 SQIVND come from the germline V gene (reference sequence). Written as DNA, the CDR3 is TGTGCCAGTAGCACTACACTAGCGGCTGCCTACGAGCAGTACTTC. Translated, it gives CASSTTLAAAYEQYF.

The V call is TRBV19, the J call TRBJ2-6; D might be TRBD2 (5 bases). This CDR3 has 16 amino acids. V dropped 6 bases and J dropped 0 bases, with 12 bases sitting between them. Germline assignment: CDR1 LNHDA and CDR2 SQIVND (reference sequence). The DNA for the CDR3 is TGTGCCAGTAGCGGAGGTCCTTACTCTGGGGCCAACGTCCTGACTTTC. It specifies CASSGGPYSGANVLTF.

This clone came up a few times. For the CDR3, the DNA is TGTGCCAGCAGTTTGGGGGCGGGCAATCAGCCCCAGCATTTT. Encoded protein: CASSLGAGNQPQHF. This rearrangement joins TRBV6-6 to TRBJ1-5; D perhaps matches TRBD1 (6 bases). The germline gives CDR1 MNHNY, CDR2 SVGAGI (reference sequence). The CDR3 is made up of 14 amino acids. Trimming took off 4 bases at V and 2 bases at J, with 9 bases between the two ends.

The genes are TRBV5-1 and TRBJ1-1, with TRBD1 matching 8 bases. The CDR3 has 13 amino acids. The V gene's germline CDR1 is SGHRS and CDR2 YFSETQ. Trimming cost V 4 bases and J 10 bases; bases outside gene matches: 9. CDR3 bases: TGCGCCAGCAGCCTAGACAGGGGCAGGGGAGCTTTCTTT. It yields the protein CASSLDRGRGAFF.

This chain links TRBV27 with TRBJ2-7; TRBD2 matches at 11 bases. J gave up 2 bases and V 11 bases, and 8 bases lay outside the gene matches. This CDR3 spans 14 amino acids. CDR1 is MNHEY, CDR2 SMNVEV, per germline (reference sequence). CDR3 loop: CAVRTSGYPYEQYF. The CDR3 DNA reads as TGTGCCGTCCGGACTAGCGGGTACCCCTACGAGCAGTACTTC.

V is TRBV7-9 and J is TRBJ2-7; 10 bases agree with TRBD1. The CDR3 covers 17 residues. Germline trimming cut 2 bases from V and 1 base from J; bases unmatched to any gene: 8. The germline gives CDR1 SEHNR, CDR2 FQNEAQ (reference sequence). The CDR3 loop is CASSLTHPDRGSYEQYF. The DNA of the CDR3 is TGTGCCAGCAGCTTAACTCACCCGGACAGGGGGTCCTACGAGCAGTACTTC.

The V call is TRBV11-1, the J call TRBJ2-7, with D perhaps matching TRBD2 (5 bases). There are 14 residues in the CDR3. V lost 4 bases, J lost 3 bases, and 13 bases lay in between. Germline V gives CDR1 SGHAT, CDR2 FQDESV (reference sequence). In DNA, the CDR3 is TGTGCCAGCAGCTACCAAGCCGGGGTCTACGAGCAGTACTTC. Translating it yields CASSYQAGVYEQYF.

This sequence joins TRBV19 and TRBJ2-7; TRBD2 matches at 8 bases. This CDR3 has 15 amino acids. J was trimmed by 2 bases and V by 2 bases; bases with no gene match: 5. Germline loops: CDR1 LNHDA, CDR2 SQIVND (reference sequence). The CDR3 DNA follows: TGTGCCAGTAGTATAACAGGTAGCGGGACCTACGAGCAGTACTTC. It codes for CASSITGSGTYEQYF. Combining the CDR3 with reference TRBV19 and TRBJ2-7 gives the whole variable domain DGGITQSPKYLFRKEGQNVTLSCEQNLNHDAMYWYRQDPGQGLRLIYYSQIVNDFQKGDIAEGYSVSREKKESFPLTVTSAQKNPTAFYLCASSITGSGTYEQYFGPGTRLTVT.

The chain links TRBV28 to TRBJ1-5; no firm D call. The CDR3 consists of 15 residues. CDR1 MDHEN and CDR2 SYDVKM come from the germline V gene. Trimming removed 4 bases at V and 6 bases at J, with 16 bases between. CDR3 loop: CASSSGLWEGQPQHF. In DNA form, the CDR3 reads TGTGCCAGCAGTTCGGGGTTATGGGAAGGTCAGCCCCAGCATTTT.

Here the CDR3 DNA reads TGTGCCAGCGGGACGGGACAGGGTAGGAATGAGCAGTTCTTC. Translating gives CASGTGQGRNEQFF. The V call is TRBV6-5, the J call TRBJ2-1, with 9 bases fitting TRBD1. The CDR3 spans 14 residues. The junction had 9 bases not matched to a gene; V was cut back by 8 bases and J by 7 bases. Germline V gives CDR1 MNHEY, CDR2 SVGAGI.

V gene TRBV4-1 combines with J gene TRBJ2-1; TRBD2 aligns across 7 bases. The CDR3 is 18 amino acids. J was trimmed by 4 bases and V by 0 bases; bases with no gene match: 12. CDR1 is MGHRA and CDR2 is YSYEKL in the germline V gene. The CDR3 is CASSQDPPLAEIYNEQFF. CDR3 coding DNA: TGCGCCAGCAGCCAAGATCCCCCCCTAGCGGAGATTTACAATGAGCAGTTCTTC.

CDR3: CASSIFRDRVGLDTGELFF. CDR3 sequence (DNA): TGTGCCAGTAGTATATTCCGGGACAGGGTCGGACTTGACACCGGGGAGCTGTTTTTT. The chain is built from TRBV19 and TRBJ2-2, with 9 bases aligning to TRBD1. After removal of 2 bases from V and 3 bases from J, the junction contained 13 bases not matched to a gene. CDR3 size: 19 residues. CDR1 and CDR2 from the germline V gene are LNHDA and SQIVND (reference sequence). The full variable domain, in which reference TRBV19 and TRBJ2-2 provide the parts outside the CDR3, is DGGITQSPKYLFRKEGQNVTLSCEQNLNHDAMYWYRQDPGQGLRLIYYSQIVNDFQKGDIAEGYSVSREKKESFPLTVTSAQKNPTAFYLCASSIFRDRVGLDTGELFFGEGSRLTVL.

The CDR3 region is CASSMAGATGELFF. CDR3 DNA: TGTGCCAGTAGTATGGCGGGCGCCACCGGGGAGCTGTTTTTT. The chain employs TRBV19 and TRBJ2-2, with a weak D call TRBD2 (5 bases). The CDR3 sequence is 14 residues long. V was pared by 3 bases and J by 4 bases, with 9 bases between. Germline loops: CDR1 LNHDA, CDR2 SQIVND (reference sequence).

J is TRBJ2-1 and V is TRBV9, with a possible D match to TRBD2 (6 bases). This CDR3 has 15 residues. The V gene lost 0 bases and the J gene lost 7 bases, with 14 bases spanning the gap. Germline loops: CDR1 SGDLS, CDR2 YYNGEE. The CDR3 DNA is TGTGCCAGCAGCGTAGGCGGGGCGGGGCGGAATGAGCAGTTCTTC. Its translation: CASSVGGAGRNEQFF.

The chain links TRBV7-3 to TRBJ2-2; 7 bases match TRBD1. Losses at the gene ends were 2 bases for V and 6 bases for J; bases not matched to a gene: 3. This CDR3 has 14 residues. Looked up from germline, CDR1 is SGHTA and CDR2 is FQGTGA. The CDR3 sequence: CASSLSTGAGELFF. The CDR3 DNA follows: TGTGCCAGCAGCTTATCCACAGGGGCCGGGGAGCTGTTTTTT.